This passage covers 14 T cell receptor beta chains from one sample sequenced in a study of T cell repertoires in cytomegalovirus infection. One entry per CDR3 protein results from TCRdb running MiXCR on the reads. The sample carries about 300,000 distinct CDR3 sequences, 8% to 10% recorded once. The source material was PBMCs. The receptors were sampled from a human donor in good health (CMV status not recorded). Some clones in this sample may be carry-over from other donors' samples.

This clonotype appeared many times. The genes are TRBV28 and TRBJ1-5; D may be TRBD1 (5 bases). With 7 bases removed from V and 0 bases from J, the gap between germline ends came to 16 bases. The CDR3 runs to 16 residues. Per germline, CDR1 MDHEN and CDR2 SYDVKM. The CDR3 spells CASTHGGTPSNQPQHF. CDR3 in DNA: TGTGCCAGCACCCATGGGGGGACCCCTAGCAATCAGCCCCAGCATTTT.

At least ten counts were recorded for this clonotype. V is TRBV23-1 and J is TRBJ1-4; no clear D gene. TRBV23-1 is sorted into the ORF group, with uncertain function. Trimming left V 0 bases short and J 14 bases short, with 13 bases between. The CDR3 runs 13 residues. The CDR3 DNA reads TGCGCCAGCAGTCAATCGGACCCACTGCAGCTGTTTTTT. Its translation is CASSQSDPLQLFF.

To note about this clonotype: The junction departs from the called germline gene at one end, perhaps through a read error. V usage is TRBV12-3 or TRBV12-4 and J usage is TRBJ1-2; D is unresolved. The CDR3 is made up of 12 amino acids. This CDR3 reads CASSLSGYGCTF. The CDR3 nucleotides are TGTGCCAGCAGTTTATCTGGTTATGGCTGCACCTTC.

This clonotype was observed many times. The rearrangement uses TRBV28 and TRBJ1-2; the D is unclear. CDR1 is MDHEN, CDR2 SYDVKM, per germline. CDR3 length: 12 residues. Trimming took 3 bases from V and 9 from J, leaving 11 bases between them. The CDR3 DNA sequence: TGTGCCAGCAGTTTCGAGGTTTGGAGCTACACCTTC. This gives the protein CASSFEVWSYTF.

The chain combines TRBV28 with TRBJ2-5, with 14 nucleotides matching TRBD2. Germline CDR1 and CDR2: MDHEN and SYDVKM. The V segment lost 5 bases and the J segment 6 bases; nucleotides outside the gene matches: 17. The CDR3 contains 19 residues. CDR3 residues: CASSTRLAGGPFSLKTQYF. In nucleotides, the CDR3 is TGTGCCAGCAGTACCAGACTAGCGGGGGGGCCTTTCTCCTTGAAGACCCAGTACTTC.

This clonotype showed up many times. V gene TRBV20-1 combines with J gene TRBJ1-5; possible D gene TRBD1, 5 bases. This CDR3 contains 15 residues. Germline lookup yields CDR1 DFQATT and CDR2 SNEGSKA (reference sequence). Deletions cut 6 bases from V and 0 bases from J, with 15 bases between. The CDR3 sequence is CSAPGHGDSNQPQHF. CDR3 bases: TGCAGTGCCCCAGGACATGGCGATAGCAATCAGCCCCAGCATTTT.

This clonotype was seen only a few times. This chain uses TRBV15 with TRBJ1-2; a possible D gene is TRBD1 (5 bases). Trimming cost V 0 bases and J 5 bases, with 10 bases left between them. Germline values: CDR1 LNHNV, CDR2 YYDKDF (reference sequence). This CDR3 region has 14 residues. The CDR3 is CATSRDREGYGYTF. The CDR3, as DNA: TGTGCCACCAGCAGAGATCGGGAGGGGTATGGCTACACCTTC.

This CDR3 is CSAGGAVTEAFF. CDR3 nucleotides: TGCAGTGCTGGGGGGGCCGTCACTGAAGCTTTCTTT. The rearrangement links TRBV20-1 to TRBJ1-1, with a weak D call TRBD1 (6 bases). Trimming took 5 bases from V and 4 from J, leaving 11 bases between them. The length of the CDR3 is 12 residues. The V gene's germline CDR1 is DFQATT and CDR2 SNEGSKA (reference sequence).

This clonotype was seen many times. This chain links TRBV7-9 with TRBJ1-2; D unclear. Deletions cut 1 base from V and 3 bases from J, with 9 bases between. CDR1 is SEHNR and CDR2 is FQNEAQ in the germline V gene (reference sequence). This CDR3 spans 14 amino acids. CDR3 region: CASSLDDRDYGYTF. The DNA for the CDR3 is TGTGCCAGCAGCTTAGACGACCGGGACTATGGCTACACCTTC.

This clonotype appeared many times. The chain carries TRBV5-4 and TRBJ2-1, with 10 bases lining up with TRBD1. Trimming took 5 bases from V and 4 from J; bases not matched to a gene: 6. From germline, CDR1 is SGHNT and CDR2 YYREEE (reference sequence). This CDR3 has 15 amino acids. This CDR3 reads CASRRQGAIYNEQFF. Here the CDR3 DNA reads TGTGCCAGCAGACGACAGGGGGCGATTTACAATGAGCAGTTCTTC.

This clonotype came up many times. This sequence joins TRBV29-1 and TRBJ2-1; no definite D call. Trimming removed 7 bases from V and 8 bases from J, with 15 bases in between. Germline loops: CDR1 SQVTM, CDR2 ANQGSEA. The CDR3 loop spans 12 amino acids. The CDR3 nucleotides are TGCAGCGCTTCAACGCGAGTAGATGAGCAGTTCTTC. Translation: CSASTRVDEQFF.

This clonotype was counted at least ten times. In DNA, the CDR3 is TGTGCCAGCAGCTTAGCGCTGAGATTGAACACTGAAGCTTTCTTT. This gives the protein CASSLALRLNTEAFF. The V and J genes are TRBV7-2 and TRBJ1-1; no firm D call. V dropped 0 bases and J dropped 0 bases, with 8 bases sitting between them. This CDR3 comprises 15 residues. CDR1 SGHTA and CDR2 FQGNSA come from the germline V gene.

This clonotype was recorded at least ten times. This sequence joins TRBV6-5 and TRBJ1-1; D gene unclear. Per the germline V gene, CDR1 is MNHEY and CDR2 is SVGAGI. Trimming removed 1 base at V and 1 base at J, with 10 bases between. The CDR3 has 15 amino acids. CDR3 nucleotide sequence: TGTGCCAGCAGTTACTGGGCAGGATCGAACACTGAAGCTTTCTTT. Residues: CASSYWAGSNTEAFF.

Many counts were recorded for this clonotype. This chain links TRBV2 with TRBJ1-1; D is possibly TRBD1 (6 bases). CDR3 length: 12 amino acids. Germline V lookup: CDR1 SNHLY, CDR2 FYNNEI. Trimming shortened V by 11 bases and J by 5 bases, and 15 bases separated the two germline ends. The CDR3 region is CAGRGAGTEAFF. The CDR3 nucleotides read TGTGCCGGTCGGGGGGCCGGGACTGAAGCTTTCTTT.